This TCR beta chain emerged from a study of blood T cell repertoires in COVID-19 (dated by TCRdb to 2020 to 2022). Broadly, across the study: Collaborator samples came from the United States, Italy and Spain and covered acute and convalescent phases of COVID-19. The material from the prospective study consisted of cDNA or gDNA derived from T cells, B-cell-depleted T cells, or PBMCs. The dataset comprised deeply sampled blood TCRbeta repertoires from subjects exposed to, actively infected with, or recovered from COVID-19. Where HLA class I and class II types were available, the types were taken from metadata supplied by the sample provider, not from assay-based typing. Samples came from the ongoing ImmuneRACE study (first 160 participants) plus 1,254 subjects from 6 global collaborators. A freely available public database, intended as a resource for researchers studying the immune response to SARS-CoV-2, is where the repertoires were released. Sample metadata almost always included a de-identified subject ID, COVID-19 status, age in years and sex.

Samples from volunteer blood donors who had recovered from COVID-19 were contributed by a second Seattle source. Whole blood was collected in K2EDTA tubes by collaborating institutions according to the institutions' own protocols. For TCRbeta analysis, collaborators shipped samples as frozen whole blood, isolated PBMCs, or DNA extracted from either of those sample types. On the study overall, not on this receptor specifically: The amount of clinical and demographic metadata varied by source and participant and was provided uncurated.

A word on this clone: The antigen this receptor binds is unknown. The sample holds no much larger clone one base away, and base qualities are not on file.

CDR1 and CDR2 (LGHDT, YNNKEL) derive from the germline V gene (reference sequence). The germline V end is reduced by 2 bases and the J end by 7 bases; junction bases left unmatched: 15. The CDR3 goes from the cysteine to the phenylalanine over 17 residues. The CDR3 DNA has 51 bases and is translated from base 1. The immunoSEQ Assay, a bias-controlled multiplex PCR, was used to amplify TCRbeta CDR3 regions from genomic DNA. The study's own analysis went as follows. The number of nucleated cells in each sample was estimated by amplification of reference gene primers within the assay. To quantify the absolute abundance of each unique TCRbeta CDR3 rearrangement, sequence reads were collapsed and filtered. Productive Simpson clonality was computed per sample as the square root of Simpson's diversity index over productive rearrangements. TCRdb obtained this table from immuneACCESS and retained in-frame rearrangements with V and J assigned. These tables miss some clones; where compared with another copy, unresolved V genes account for less than half of the shortfall, and the remainder is unexplained. V, J and clone size are taken as reported in that table, and D and trimming were inferred from the DNA itself. Across this sample there are some 240,000 clones, with roughly 82% seen only once. 1.4% of the sample goes to the ten largest clones.

The clonotype originates from a woman aged 35 to 49 who had recovered from COVID-19. Sequenced input: peripheral blood. The receptor chain draws on TRBV3-1 (or the pseudogene TRBV3-2) and TRBJ1-2; TRBD1 fits 8 bases in the junction. The CDR3 loop reads CASSQNPSTGGGAGYTF. In nucleotide form, the sequence is TGTGCCAGCAGCCAAAATCCATCAACAGGGGGAGGGGCTGGCTACACCTTC.